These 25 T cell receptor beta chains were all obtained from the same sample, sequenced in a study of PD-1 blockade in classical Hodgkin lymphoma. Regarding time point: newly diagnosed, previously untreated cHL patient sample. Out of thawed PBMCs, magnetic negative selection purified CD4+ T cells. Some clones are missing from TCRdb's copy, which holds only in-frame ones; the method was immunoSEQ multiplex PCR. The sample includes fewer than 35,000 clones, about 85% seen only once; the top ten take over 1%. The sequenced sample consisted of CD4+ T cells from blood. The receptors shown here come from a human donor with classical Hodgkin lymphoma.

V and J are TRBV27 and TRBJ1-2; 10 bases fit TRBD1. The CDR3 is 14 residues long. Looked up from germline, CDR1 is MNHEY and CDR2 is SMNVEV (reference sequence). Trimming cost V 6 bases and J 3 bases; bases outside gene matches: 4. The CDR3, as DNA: TGTGCCAGCAGAGCCGGGACAGGGGACTATGGCTACACCTTC. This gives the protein CASRAGTGDYGYTF.

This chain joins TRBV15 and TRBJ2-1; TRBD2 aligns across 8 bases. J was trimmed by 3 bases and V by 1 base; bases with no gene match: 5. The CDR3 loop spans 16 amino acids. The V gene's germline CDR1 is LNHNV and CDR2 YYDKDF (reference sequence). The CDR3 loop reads CATSRGGSGGYNEQFF. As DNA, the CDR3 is TGTGCCACCAGCAGAGGGGGGAGCGGGGGCTACAATGAGCAGTTCTTC.

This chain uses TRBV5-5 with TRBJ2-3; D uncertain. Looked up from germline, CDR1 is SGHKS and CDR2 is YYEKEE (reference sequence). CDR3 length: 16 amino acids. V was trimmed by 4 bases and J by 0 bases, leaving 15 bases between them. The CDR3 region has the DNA TGTGCCAGCAGCCTCCAGGCGCCTACTAGCACAGATACGCAGTATTTT. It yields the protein CASSLQAPTSTDTQYF.

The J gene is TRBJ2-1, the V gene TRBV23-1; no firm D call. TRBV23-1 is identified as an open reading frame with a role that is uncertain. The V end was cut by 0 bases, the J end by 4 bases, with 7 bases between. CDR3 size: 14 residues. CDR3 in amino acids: CASSQSPMYNEQFF. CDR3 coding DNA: TGCGCCAGCAGTCAATCCCCTATGTACAATGAGCAGTTCTTC.

The CDR3 spells CASSPPGDYGYTF. CDR3 sequence (DNA): TGTGCCAGCTCACCACCGGGGGACTATGGCTACACCTTC. V is TRBV18 and J is TRBJ1-2, with D possibly being TRBD1 (5 bases). The V end lost 0 bases, the J end lost 3 bases, and 5 bases lay between the germline ends. The CDR3 has 13 residues. Germline CDR1 is KGHSH and CDR2 is LQKENI. Full variable domain (rest looked up from reference TRBV18 and TRBJ1-2): NAGVMQNPRHLVRRRGQEARLRCSPMKGHSHVYWYRQLPEEGLKFMVYLQKENIIDESGMPKERFSAEFPKEGPSILRIQQVVRGDSAAYFCASSPPGDYGYTFGSGTRLTVV.

CDR3 sequence reads: CASFNPGLSAEAFF. The DNA of the CDR3 is TGTGCCAGCTTTAACCCGGGACTTTCGGCTGAAGCTTTCTTT. The chain employs TRBV18 and TRBJ1-1; D may be TRBD1 (5 bases). The CDR3 sequence is 14 residues long. Germline loops: CDR1 KGHSH, CDR2 LQKENI. The ends were cut back, 7 bases at V and 6 bases at J, with 18 bases in the middle.

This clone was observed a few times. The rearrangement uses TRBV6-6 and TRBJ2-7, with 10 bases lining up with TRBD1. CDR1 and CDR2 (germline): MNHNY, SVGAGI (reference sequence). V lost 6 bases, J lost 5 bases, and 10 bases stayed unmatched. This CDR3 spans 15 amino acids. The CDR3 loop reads CASSRGTGEGNEQYF. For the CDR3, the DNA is TGTGCCAGCAGCCGTGGGACAGGGGAAGGCAACGAGCAGTACTTC.

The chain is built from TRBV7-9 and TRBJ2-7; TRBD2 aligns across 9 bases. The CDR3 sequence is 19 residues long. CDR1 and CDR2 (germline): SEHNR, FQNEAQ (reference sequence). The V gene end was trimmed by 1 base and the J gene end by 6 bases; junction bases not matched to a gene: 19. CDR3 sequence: CASSLGGASGTARSSEQYF. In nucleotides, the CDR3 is TGTGCCAGCAGCTTAGGCGGGGCTAGCGGGACTGCCCGCTCGAGCGAGCAGTACTTC. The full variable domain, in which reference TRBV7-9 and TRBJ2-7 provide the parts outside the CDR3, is DTGVSQNPRHKITKRGQNVTFRCDPISEHNRLYWYRQTLGQGPEFLTYFQNEAQLEKSRLLSDRFSAERPKGSFSTLEIQRTEQGDSAMYLCASSLGGASGTARSSEQYFGPGTRLTVT.

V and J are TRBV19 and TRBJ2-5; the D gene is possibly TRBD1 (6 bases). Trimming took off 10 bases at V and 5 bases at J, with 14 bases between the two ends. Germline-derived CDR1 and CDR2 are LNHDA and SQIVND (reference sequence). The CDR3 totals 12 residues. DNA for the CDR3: TGTGCCACCGGAGGCAGGGGTGAGACCCAGTACTTC. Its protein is CATGGRGETQYF.

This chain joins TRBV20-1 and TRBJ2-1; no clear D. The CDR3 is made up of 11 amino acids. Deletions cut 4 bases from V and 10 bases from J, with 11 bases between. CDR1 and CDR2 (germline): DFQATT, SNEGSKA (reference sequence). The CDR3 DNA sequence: TGCAGTGCTACCCTCCGGCGGGAGCAGTTCTTC. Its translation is CSATLRREQFF.

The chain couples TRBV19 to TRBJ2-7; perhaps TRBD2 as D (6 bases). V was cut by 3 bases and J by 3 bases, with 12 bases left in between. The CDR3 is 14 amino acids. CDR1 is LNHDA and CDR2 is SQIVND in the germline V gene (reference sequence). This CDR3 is CASSIAAGLYEQYV. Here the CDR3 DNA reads TGTGCCAGTAGTATCGCGGCGGGACTCTACGAGCAGTACGTC.

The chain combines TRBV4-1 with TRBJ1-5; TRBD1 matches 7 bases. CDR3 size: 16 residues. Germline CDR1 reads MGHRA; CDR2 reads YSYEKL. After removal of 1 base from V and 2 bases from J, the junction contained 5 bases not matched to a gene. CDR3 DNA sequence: TGCGCCAGCAGCCAAGGCAGGGGGAAGGGCAATCAGCCCCAGCATTTT. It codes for CASSQGRGKGNQPQHF.

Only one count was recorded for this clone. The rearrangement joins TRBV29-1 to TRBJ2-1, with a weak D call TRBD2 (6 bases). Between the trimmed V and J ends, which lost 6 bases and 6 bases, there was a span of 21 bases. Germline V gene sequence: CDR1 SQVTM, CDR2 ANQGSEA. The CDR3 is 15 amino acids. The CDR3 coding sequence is TGCAGCGTCCGCTCGGCGGGAACGGGGACCAATGAGCAGTTCTTC. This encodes CSVRSAGTGTNEQFF.

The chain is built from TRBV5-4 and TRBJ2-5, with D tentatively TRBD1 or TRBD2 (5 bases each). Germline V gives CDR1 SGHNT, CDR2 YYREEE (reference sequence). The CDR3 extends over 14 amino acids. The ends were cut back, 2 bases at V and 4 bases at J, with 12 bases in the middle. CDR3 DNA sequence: TGTGCCAGCAGCTTCCGGGGCCGAGGAGAGACCCAGTACTTC. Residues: CASSFRGRGETQYF.

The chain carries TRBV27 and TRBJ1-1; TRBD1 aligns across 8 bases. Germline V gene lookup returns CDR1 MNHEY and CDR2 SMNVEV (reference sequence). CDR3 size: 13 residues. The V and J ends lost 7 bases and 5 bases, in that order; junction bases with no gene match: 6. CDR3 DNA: TGTGCCAGCACAGACAGGGGTCGAACTGAAGCTTTCTTT. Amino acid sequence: CASTDRGRTEAFF.

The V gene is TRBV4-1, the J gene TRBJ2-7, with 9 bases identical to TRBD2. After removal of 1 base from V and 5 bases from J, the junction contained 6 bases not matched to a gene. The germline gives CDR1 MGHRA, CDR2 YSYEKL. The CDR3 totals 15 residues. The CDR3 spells CASSQAAGGIDEQYF. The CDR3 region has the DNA TGCGCCAGCAGCCAAGCAGCGGGAGGAATCGACGAGCAGTACTTC.

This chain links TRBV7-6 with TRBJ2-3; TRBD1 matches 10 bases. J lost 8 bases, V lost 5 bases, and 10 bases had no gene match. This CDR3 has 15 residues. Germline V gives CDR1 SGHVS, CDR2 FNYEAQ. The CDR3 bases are TGTGCCAGCAGCGGAACCGGGACAGGGGAGGGTACGCAGTATTTT. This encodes CASSGTGTGEGTQYF.

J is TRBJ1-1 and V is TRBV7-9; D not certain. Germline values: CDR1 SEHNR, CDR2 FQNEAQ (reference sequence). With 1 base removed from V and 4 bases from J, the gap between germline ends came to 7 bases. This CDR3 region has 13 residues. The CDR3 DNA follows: TGTGCCAGCAGCTTAGACGTAGGCACTGAAGCTTTCTTT. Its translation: CASSLDVGTEAFF.

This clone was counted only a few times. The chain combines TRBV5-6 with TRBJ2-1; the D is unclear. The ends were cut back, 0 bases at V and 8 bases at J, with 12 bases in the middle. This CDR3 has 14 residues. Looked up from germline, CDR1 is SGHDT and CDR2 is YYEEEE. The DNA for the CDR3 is TGTGCCAGCAGCTTGGCGGTGGCCCGGCATGAGCAGTTCTTC. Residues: CASSLAVARHEQFF.

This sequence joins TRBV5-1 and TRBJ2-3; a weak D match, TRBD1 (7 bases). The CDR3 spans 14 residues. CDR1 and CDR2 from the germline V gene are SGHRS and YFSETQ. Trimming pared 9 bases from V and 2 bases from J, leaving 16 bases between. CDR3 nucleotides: TGCGCCACCCGGCGGGGACAGTACACAGATACGCAGTATTTT. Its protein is CATRRGQYTDTQYF.

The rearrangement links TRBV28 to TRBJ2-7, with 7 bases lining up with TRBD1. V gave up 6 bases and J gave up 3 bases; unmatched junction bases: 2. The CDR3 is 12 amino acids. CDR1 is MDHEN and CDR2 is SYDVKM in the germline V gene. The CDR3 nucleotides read TGTGCCAGCAGGGGACAGTTCTACGAGCAGTACTTC. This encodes CASRGQFYEQYF.

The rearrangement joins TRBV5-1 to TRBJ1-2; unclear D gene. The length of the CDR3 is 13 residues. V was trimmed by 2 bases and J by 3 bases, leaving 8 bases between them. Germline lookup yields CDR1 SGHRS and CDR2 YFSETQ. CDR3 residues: CASSLVEHYGYTF. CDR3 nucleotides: TGCGCCAGCAGCTTAGTAGAGCACTATGGCTACACCTTC.

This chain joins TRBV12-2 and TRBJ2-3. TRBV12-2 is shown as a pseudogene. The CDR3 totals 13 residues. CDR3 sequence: CASRLAKADTQYF. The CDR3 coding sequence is TGTGCAAGTCGCTTAGCGAAGGCAGATACGCAGTATTTT.

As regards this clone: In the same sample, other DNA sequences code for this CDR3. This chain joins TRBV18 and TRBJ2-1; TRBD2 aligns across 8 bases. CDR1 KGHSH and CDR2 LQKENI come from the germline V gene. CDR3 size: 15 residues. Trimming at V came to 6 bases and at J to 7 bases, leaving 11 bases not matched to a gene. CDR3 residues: CASSPPGLEGNEQFF. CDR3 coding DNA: TGTGCCAGCTCGCCCCCGGGACTAGAGGGAAATGAGCAGTTCTTC.

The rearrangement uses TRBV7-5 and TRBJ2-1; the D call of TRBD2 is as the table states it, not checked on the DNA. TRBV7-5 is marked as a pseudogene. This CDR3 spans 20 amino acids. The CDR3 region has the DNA TGTGCCAGAAGCCTATTAGGGACTAGCGGGAGGCAAGAGCGTGGTAATGAGCAGTTCTTC. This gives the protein CARSLLGTSGRQERGNEQFF.